The following is a TCR beta chain sequence with its context. Clones were read by immunoSEQ multiplex PCR, and TCRdb kept only the in-frame ones, dropping some. The table lists some 190,000 clones, almost 90% of them singletons. This entry comes from a study of blood T cell repertoires in COVID-19. The CDR3 consists of 17 residues. The trim removed 5 bases at V and 0 bases at J, leaving 9 bases unmatched. Per germline, CDR1 SGHAT and CDR2 FQNNGV. The sequence came from a man in his late teens or twenties with active or convalescent COVID-19. The chain recombines TRBV11-2 with TRBJ2-1; TRBD1 aligns across 8 bases. The material sequenced was peripheral blood. CDR3 sequence (DNA): TGTGCCAGCAGCGCGACGCCCACAGGGGGCTCCTACAATGAGCAGTTCTTC. This encodes CASSATPTGGSYNEQFF.